The T cell receptor (beta chain) described here comes from a study of blood T cells in healthy people across ages. Points from the study as a whole: Naive T cell percentage showed a strong correlation with TCR beta diversity.

This CDR3 spans 14 amino acids. Germline values: CDR1 LGHNA, CDR2 YSLEER. V shed 0 bases and J shed 4 bases, with 8 bases lying between them. With regard to this clonotype: Its antigen is not identified.

Healthy Russian Caucasian donors spanned ages roughly 6 to 90 years. The draw of peripheral blood yielded approximately 11 milliliters from each donor. Primers used in a second PCR of about 6 to 11 cycles were a sample-barcoded 5' primer and a J-beta primer mix. Each cDNA molecule received a tag from a template-switch adaptor that had 12 random nucleotides. One entry per CDR3 protein, called by TCRdb with MiXCR from the 5' RACE reads. The repertoire has over 1,200,000 distinct CDR3 sequences, 45% to 70% of them found once; the top ten carry 5.5% to 8%. The TCR was taken from a man between 18 and 35 years old in good health. The chain links TRBV4-3 to TRBJ2-3; D not resolved. The sequencing input was blood. The chain's CDR3 is CASSQDAPPDTQYF. The CDR3 coding sequence is TGCGCCAGCAGCCAAGATGCTCCTCCAGATACGCAGTATTTT.